These 27 T cell receptor beta chains were sequenced from one sample in a study of T cell clonality in common variable immunodeficiency. Overall study findings and caveats: In common variable immunodeficiency, TCR beta chains reportedly carried fewer deletions and N-nucleotide insertions.

No antigen has been assigned to these receptors. Generated by immunoSEQ multiplex PCR, the TCRdb table keeps only in-frame clones and is missing some. Singletons are absent from the sample, which has 32,000 or so clones. The sample consisted of peripheral blood mononuclear cells. The receptors were gathered from a human donor with common variable immunodeficiency.

This clone was observed many times. The read terminates 3 residues before the CDR3 end, so the remaining end is supplied by the germline J gene. The V and J genes are TRBV20-1 and TRBJ2-7, with a possible D match to TRBD1 (5 bases). V lost 0 bases, J lost 6 bases, and 18 bases lay in between. The germline CDR1 and CDR2 sequences are DFQATT and SNEGSKA (reference sequence). The CDR3 spans 15 residues. CDR3 bases read: TGCAGTGCTAGAGATCAAAAGGGGCTAAGCGCCGAG. It codes for CSARDQKGLSAE. The whole CDR3 protein reads CSARDQKGLSAEQYF.

With regard to this clone: The CDR3 end is not reached by the read, which stops 3 residues before it; the germline J gene fills it in. The chain carries TRBV2 and TRBJ2-3; 7 bases are shared with TRBD2. Trimming at V came to 0 bases and at J to 4 bases, leaving 10 bases not matched to a gene. Germline-derived CDR1 and CDR2 are SNHLY and FYNNEI. The CDR3 is 17 residues long. The CDR3 here is CASSEARTASGADTQYF. The part of the CDR3 DNA that was read is TGTGCCAGCAGTGAAGCCAGGACGGCTAGCGGCGCAGATACG.

Comment on this clone: The CDR3 is cut off 3 residues early in the read; its end comes from the germline J gene. The V call is TRBV18, the J call TRBJ1-4; D is perhaps TRBD1 (6 bases). Trimming cost V 3 bases and J 7 bases, with 12 bases left between them. CDR3 length: 14 residues. Germline V gene sequence: CDR1 KGHSH, CDR2 LQKENI. The CDR3 bases that were read are TGTGCCAGCTCACCGGGACACGAGACTGAAAAA. This translates into CASSPGHETEK. In full, the CDR3 is CASSPGHETEKLFF. Full variable domain (outside the CDR3, taken from reference TRBV18 and TRBJ1-4): NAGVMQNPRHLVRRRGQEARLRCSPMKGHSHVYWYRQLPEEGLKFMVYLQKENIIDESGMPKERFSAEFPKEGPSILRIQQVVRGDSAAYFCASSPGHETEKLFFGSGTQLSVL.

This clone has more than one count but fewer than ten. The read stops 3 residues short of the end of the CDR3; the missing end is completed from the germline J gene. The gene calls are TRBV5-1 and TRBJ2-1, with TRBD2 matching over 10 bases. The CDR3 has 15 residues. Trimming cost V 7 bases and J 4 bases; bases outside gene matches: 8. Germline V gene data show CDR1 as SGHRS and CDR2 as YFSETQ. The CDR3 spells CASLRSGGEYNEQFF. CDR3 DNA, as far as it was read: TGCGCCAGCTTACGCAGCGGGGGGGAATACAATGAG.

This clone was seen a few times. The CDR3 is cut off 3 residues early in the read; its end comes from the germline J gene. The chain links TRBV18 to TRBJ2-7; 7 bases match TRBD2. The germline V gene has CDR1 KGHSH and CDR2 LQKENI. V shed 4 bases, J shed 6 bases, and the junction held 12 bases outside the gene matches. CDR3 size: 15 residues. Incomplete CDR3 DNA: TGTGCCAGCTCACGTGGAGGGACTACGTTTAGCGAG. This encodes CASSRGGTTFSE. The full CDR3 protein reads CASSRGGTTFSEQYF.

This clone was observed a few times. The read ends 3 residues shy of where the CDR3 ends; the end is completed using the germline J gene. This chain uses TRBV2 with TRBJ2-1; 8 nucleotides agree with TRBD2. The CDR3 consists of 15 residues. Germline values: CDR1 SNHLY, CDR2 FYNNEI. V lost 3 bases, J lost 9 bases, and 10 bases stayed unmatched. The CDR3 bases that were read are TGTGCCAGCAGTGACCTCCGGGGGGGGATCCCTGAG. Encoded protein: CASSDLRGGIPE. The full-length CDR3 reads as CASSDLRGGIPEQFF. The full variable domain, completed using reference TRBV2 and TRBJ2-1, is EPEVTQTPSHQVTQMGQEVILRCVPISNHLYFYWYRQILGQKVEFLVSFYNNEISEKSEIFDDQFSVERPDGSNFTLKIRSTKLEDSAMYFCASSDLRGGIPEQFFGPGTRLTVL.

A few counts support this clone. The missing CDR3 end, 3 residues past where the read stops, is filled in from the germline J gene. This chain links TRBV19 with TRBJ2-6, with D possibly matching TRBD1 (6 bases). The germline CDR1 and CDR2 sequences are LNHDA and SQIVND (reference sequence). Trimming took 5 bases from V and 2 from J, leaving 28 bases between them. The CDR3 runs to 21 residues. The CDR3 reads CASSPRGTGRAVYPGANVLTF. The covered CDR3 bases are TGTGCCAGTAGTCCCCGTGGTACAGGGAGAGCGGTCTACCCTGGGGCCAACGTC.

About this clone itself: The DNA ends 3 residues before the CDR3 does, and the rest of the CDR3 is filled in from the germline J gene. The J gene is TRBJ2-7, the V gene TRBV7-2, with D possibly matching TRBD1 (5 bases). V lost 2 bases to trimming and J lost 5 bases, with 16 bases between them. The germline gives CDR1 SGHTA, CDR2 FQGNSA. This CDR3 is built from 15 residues. The CDR3 loop reads CASSLIWQGRNEQYF. The sequenced CDR3 bases are TGTGCCAGCAGCTTAATATGGCAGGGTCGCAACGAG.

This clone was recorded at least ten times. Read sequence stops 3 residues before the CDR3 end, and the germline J gene provides the missing end. The J gene is TRBJ2-1, the V gene TRBV2; 10 bases match TRBD1. CDR1 and CDR2 from the germline V gene are SNHLY and FYNNEI. The J segment lost 8 bases and the V segment lost 6 bases, leaving 7 bases of the junction unmatched. This CDR3 is 14 amino acids long. The CDR3 region is CASRTGQGFDEQFF. The DNA read from the CDR3 is TGTGCCAGCAGGACGGGACAGGGGTTCGATGAG.

By its share, this clone is medium-sized (0.01 to 0.1%). The sequence runs out 3 residues before the end of the CDR3; the remainder is reconstructed from the germline J gene. The rearrangement links TRBV14 to TRBJ1-1, with 8 bases aligning to TRBD1. Germline loops: CDR1 SGHDN, CDR2 FVKESK. The CDR3 runs to 15 residues. The chain's CDR3 is CASSQRTGGLTSAFF. CDR3 DNA (partial): TGTGCCAGCAGCCAACGCACAGGGGGGCTAACGAGC.

This clone has at least ten counts. Sequencing ends 3 residues short of the CDR3 end; the germline J gene provides the rest. The V call is TRBV19, the J call TRBJ2-7; 7 bases fit TRBD2. V was pared by 9 bases and J by 2 bases, with 4 bases of the junction left unmatched. CDR3 size: 12 residues. The germline V gene has CDR1 LNHDA and CDR2 SQIVND (reference sequence). CDR3 amino acids: CASSGGAYEQYF. The sequenced CDR3 bases are TGTGCCAGCTCGGGGGGTGCCTACGAG.

This clone was seen many times. CDR3 bases read: TGCGCCAGCAGCTTGGCCACGACAGGGACAGGGGCCAACGTC. Translated: CASSLATTGTGANV. The whole CDR3 is CASSLATTGTGANVLTF. J is TRBJ2-6 and V is TRBV5-1; 7 bases agree with TRBD1. The read terminates 3 residues before the CDR3 end, so the remaining end is supplied by the germline J gene. V shed 0 bases, J shed 4 bases, and the junction held 7 bases outside the gene matches. Germline V gene sequence: CDR1 SGHRS, CDR2 YFSETQ. The length of the CDR3 is 17 residues.

This clone was seen more than once but under ten times. The read gets to within 3 residues of the CDR3 end, and the germline J gene fills in the rest. The chain couples TRBV23-1 to TRBJ1-4; no clear D gene. TRBV23-1 is recorded as an ORF, its role being uncertain. V lost 7 bases and J lost 7, with 10 bases in between. CDR3 length equals 12 residues. CDR3 loop: CASTPLFEKLFF. CDR3 DNA (partial): TGCGCCAGCACCCCCCTTTTTGAAAAA.

On this clone: The read ends 3 residues before the CDR3 terminus; that terminus is restored from the germline J gene. V usage is TRBV6-1 and J usage is TRBJ2-7, with D possibly being TRBD1 (5 bases). The CDR3 sequence is 16 residues long. V lost 4 bases to trimming and J lost 2 bases, with 18 bases between them. CDR1 is MNHNS and CDR2 is SASEGT in the germline V gene. This CDR3 is CASSVSPGLMTYEQYF. The CDR3 DNA, read in part, is TGTGCCAGCAGTGTCAGTCCAGGGCTCATGACCTACGAG.

This clone has at least ten counts. The read halts 3 residues ahead of the CDR3 end, with the missing end drawn from the germline J gene. V usage is TRBV4-1 and J usage is TRBJ2-3; the match to TRBD2 covers 11 bases. There are 17 residues in the CDR3. Trimming at V came to 4 bases and at J to 2 bases, leaving 8 bases not matched to a gene. Per germline, CDR1 MGHRA and CDR2 YSYEKL. CDR3 sequence: CASSPRTSGPLTDTQYF. CDR3 DNA (partial): TGCGCCAGCAGCCCTAGGACTAGCGGGCCACTCACAGATACG.

In this sample, this clone turned up a few times. The CDR3 is cut off 3 residues early in the read; its end comes from the germline J gene. J is TRBJ2-1 and V is TRBV20-1; D is unclear. Trimming took 6 bases from V and 8 from J, leaving 20 bases between them. CDR3 length equals 14 residues. CDR1 and CDR2 (germline): DFQATT, SNEGSKA (reference sequence). Incomplete CDR3 DNA: TGCAGTGCCCGCGCGGCTCCTGGCGGCGATGAG. This codes for CSARAAPGGDE. The CDR3, in full, reads CSARAAPGGDEQFF.

Notes on this clone: The CDR3 goes on 3 residues after the read ends, and that part is filled in from the germline J gene. The genes are TRBV5-1 and TRBJ2-1; 10 nucleotides match TRBD2. The germline V gene encodes CDR1 SGHRS and CDR2 YFSETQ. V shed 0 bases, J shed 0 bases, and the junction held 3 bases outside the gene matches. The CDR3 consists of 17 residues. The sequenced part of the CDR3 DNA is TGCGCCAGCAGCTTGGGGGGACTAGCGATCTCCTACAATGAG. Amino acids: CASSLGGLAISYNE. In full, the CDR3 reads CASSLGGLAISYNEQFF. Based on the CDR3 plus reference TRBV5-1 and TRBJ2-1, the full variable domain is KAGVTQTPRYLIKTRGQQVTLSCSPISGHRSVSWYQQTPGQGLQFLFEYFSETQRNKGNFPGRFSGRQFSNSRSEMNVSTLELGDSALYLCASSLGGLAISYNEQFFGPGTRLTVL.

Points on this clone: Sequencing ends 3 residues short of the CDR3 end; the germline J gene provides the rest. This rearrangement joins TRBV11-1 to TRBJ1-1; 7 bases are shared with TRBD1. V dropped 6 bases and J dropped 4; count of bases not matched to a gene: 5. Germline V CDR1 and CDR2: SGHAT, FQDESV (reference sequence). The CDR3 consists of 13 residues. The CDR3 spells CASSLDRLTEAFF. CDR3 bases read: TGTGCCAGCAGTTTGGACAGGCTCACTGAA.

Points on this clone: The read ends 3 residues before the CDR3 terminus; that terminus is restored from the germline J gene. The chain combines TRBV19 with TRBJ1-5; TRBD1 might be the D (5 bases). CDR1 and CDR2 from the germline V gene are LNHDA and SQIVND (reference sequence). This CDR3 comprises 13 residues. V was shortened by 9 bases and J by 1 base, with 10 bases between the two germline ends. The CDR3 sequence is CASGGGSNQPQHF. The sequenced part of the CDR3 DNA is TGTGCCAGCGGCGGGGGGAGCAATCAGCCC.

This clone was observed a handful of times. The read halts 3 residues ahead of the CDR3 end, with the missing end drawn from the germline J gene. This sequence joins TRBV6-1 and TRBJ1-1; D perhaps matches TRBD1 (6 bases). CDR1 is MNHNS, CDR2 SASEGT, per germline. The CDR3 is 17 residues long. Deletions cut 2 bases from V and 0 bases from J, with 16 bases between. CDR3 in amino acids: CASSENRVYSLNTEAFF. The DNA read from the CDR3 is TGTGCCAGCAGTGAAAACAGGGTATATTCCTTGAACACTGAA.

This clone was seen only a few times. With the read ending 3 residues before the CDR3 end, the germline J gene is used to fill in that end. The chain joins TRBV18 to TRBJ1-5; possible D gene TRBD1, 5 bases. Germline lookup yields CDR1 KGHSH and CDR2 LQKENI. The CDR3 length is 16 residues. V was trimmed by 2 bases and J by 6 bases, leaving 17 bases between them. This CDR3 is CASSPNAPGTSQPQHF. Incomplete CDR3 DNA: TGTGCCAGCTCACCAAACGCCCCCGGGACTTCTCAGCCC.

In this sample, this clone is medium-sized. The read finishes 3 residues shy of the CDR3 end, and the germline J gene is used to complete it. This chain connects TRBV4-1 to TRBJ2-1; 7 positions match TRBD1. The CDR3 is made up of 14 amino acids. Losses at the gene ends were 1 base for V and 9 bases for J; bases not matched to a gene: 6. Germline-derived CDR1 and CDR2 are MGHRA and YSYEKL. CDR3 bases read: TGCGCCAGCAGCCAAGGAGACAGGGTGGCTGAG. This gives the protein CASSQGDRVAE. The complete CDR3 sequence is CASSQGDRVAEQFF.

This clone has at least ten counts. The CDR3 end falls 3 residues outside the read, so it is completed with the germline J gene. The chain couples TRBV2 to TRBJ1-4; D might be TRBD1 (6 bases). The V end lost 6 bases, the J end lost 8 bases, and 16 bases lay between the germline ends. In germline, CDR1 is SNHLY, CDR2 FYNNEI. This CDR3 has 14 amino acids. The CDR3 DNA, read in part, is TGTGCCAGCAGCCCCGGGACATCCCAGGAAAAA. This encodes CASSPGTSQEK. The full CDR3 protein is CASSPGTSQEKLFF.

Only a few counts were recorded for this clone. The read stops 3 residues short of the end of the CDR3; the missing end is completed from the germline J gene. V and J are TRBV7-9 and TRBJ1-6; weak D call: TRBD1 (6 bases). Trimming removed 6 bases at V and 8 bases at J, with 17 bases between. The germline CDR1 and CDR2 sequences are SEHNR and FQNEAQ (reference sequence). There are 15 residues in the CDR3. CDR3 in amino acids: CASRGTSGGDSPLHF. The CDR3 bases that were read are TGTGCCAGCAGGGGGACATCAGGAGGGGATTCACCC.

This clone was seen many times. The sequence runs out 3 residues before the end of the CDR3; the remainder is reconstructed from the germline J gene. The J gene is TRBJ2-3, the V gene TRBV19; TRBD2 matches at 8 bases. Trimming cost V 10 bases and J 1 base; bases outside gene matches: 13. The CDR3 sequence is 16 residues long. From germline, CDR1 is LNHDA and CDR2 SQIVND (reference sequence). This CDR3 reads CATTSPHSGGTDTQYF. CDR3 bases read: TGTGCCACTACCTCCCCTCATAGCGGGGGCACAGATACG.

This clone was observed a handful of times. The read comes to an end 3 residues before the CDR3 does, leaving the germline J gene to fill in the end. This chain uses TRBV18 with TRBJ2-7; 9 nucleotides align to TRBD1. Trimming at V came to 6 bases and at J to 5 bases, leaving 11 bases not matched to a gene. This CDR3 has 15 amino acids. CDR1 and CDR2 from the germline V gene are KGHSH and LQKENI. The CDR3 sequence: CASSLAGTGYNEQYF. The sequenced part of the CDR3 DNA is TGTGCCAGCTCCTTGGCCGGGACAGGGTATAACGAG.

This clone was found many times. Partial CDR3 DNA: TGCGCCAGCAGCTTGGGACCAGGGGACATGAACACTGAA. Protein sequence: CASSLGPGDMNTE. The whole CDR3 sequence is CASSLGPGDMNTEAFF. The V call is TRBV5-1, the J call TRBJ1-1; possibly TRBD1 for D (6 bases). The read terminates 3 residues ahead of where the CDR3 ends, so the germline J gene completes it. V was clipped by 0 bases and J by 0 bases, with 12 bases between them. The CDR3 totals 16 residues. The germline CDR1 and CDR2 sequences are SGHRS and YFSETQ.